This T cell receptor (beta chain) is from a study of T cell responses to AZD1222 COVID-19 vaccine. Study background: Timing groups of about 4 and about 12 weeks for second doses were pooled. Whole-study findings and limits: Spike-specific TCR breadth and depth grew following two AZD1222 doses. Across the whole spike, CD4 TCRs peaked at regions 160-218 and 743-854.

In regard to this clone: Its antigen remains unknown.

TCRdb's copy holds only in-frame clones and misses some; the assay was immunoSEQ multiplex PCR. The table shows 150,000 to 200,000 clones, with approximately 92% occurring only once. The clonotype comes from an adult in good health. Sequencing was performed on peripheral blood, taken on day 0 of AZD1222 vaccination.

Written as DNA, the CDR3 is TGTGCCAGCAGTTCGGGACAGGGGGCAGGCAATCAGCCCCAGCATTTT. The encoded protein is CASSSGQGAGNQPQHF. The genes are TRBV28 and TRBJ1-5, with TRBD1 matching over 12 bases. V trimming: 4 bases; J trimming: 2 bases; junction bases outside the gene matches: 3. Looked up from germline, CDR1 is MDHEN and CDR2 is SYDVKM. This CDR3 is 16 amino acids long.